This TCR beta chain was documented in a study of blood T cell repertoires in COVID-19. Germline V gives CDR1 SGHRS, CDR2 YFSETQ. The V and J ends lost 4 bases and 4 bases, in that order; junction bases with no gene match: 7. The CDR3 contains 17 residues. Profiling relied on immunoSEQ multiplex PCR, and the TCRdb table lists in-frame clones only, not all of them. The sample has approximately 240,000 clones, over 80% seen once. What was sequenced was peripheral blood. J is TRBJ2-1 and V is TRBV5-1, with TRBD2 matching over 14 bases. The clonotype originates from a woman younger than 45 with COVID-19, enrolled during active disease. CDR3 DNA: TGCGCCAGCAGCCCGGGACTAGCGGGAGAAGGTTACAATGAGCAGTTCTTC. Translated, it gives CASSPGLAGEGYNEQFF. Based on the CDR3 plus reference TRBV5-1 and TRBJ2-1, the full variable domain is KAGVTQTPRYLIKTRGQQVTLSCSPISGHRSVSWYQQTPGQGLQFLFEYFSETQRNKGNFPGRFSGRQFSNSRSEMNVSTLELGDSALYLCASSPGLAGEGYNEQFFGPGTRLTVL.